The rows below give T cell receptor beta chains drawn from one sample of a study of blood T cell repertoires in COVID-19. The protocol was immunoSEQ multiplex PCR, while the TCRdb copy is restricted to in-frame clones and leaves out a portion. The data hold approximately 200,000 clones, with 70% to 90% observed a single time. The source material was peripheral blood. Source of these receptors: a woman aged 30 to 39 with active or convalescent COVID-19. CDR3s include the opening cysteine and the closing phenylalanine or tryptophan. The D gene is left open where the match is weak. The listing skips clone size in some rows; elsewhere it reads once, few, many or a size class.

>NA|TRBV2|TRBD2|TRBJ2-7
TGTGCCAGCAGTGTCCGGGGGTGGCTAGCGGGGCCCTACGAGCAGTACTTC
CASSVRGWLAGPYEQYF
>NA|TRBV6-5|TRBD1|TRBJ1-3
TGTGCCAGCAGCAACAGGGGGAGTGGAAACACCATATATTTT
CASSNRGSGNTIYF
>NA|TRBV5-4|NA|TRBJ2-2
TGTGCCAGCAGCCCCGATACCCAGTGGTTCCGGGAGCTGTTTTTT
CASSPDTQWFRELFF
>NA|TRBV28|TRBD1|TRBJ1-4
TGTGCCAGCAGTCCGGACAGGCCGGGACCCTCCTTTGCAACTAATGAAAAACTGTTTTTT
CASSPDRPGPSFATNEKLFF
>NA|TRBV25-1|NA|TRBJ1-2
TGTGCCAGCAGACGCAGTGAACCGGGCTATGGCTACACCTTC
CASRRSEPGYGYTF
>NA|TRBV3-1/TRBV3-2|NA|TRBJ1-4
TGTGCCAGCAGCAAAGCTGGACAGAAGTGGGAAAAACTGTTTTTT
CASSKAGQKWEKLFF
>NA|TRBV7-9|TRBD1|TRBJ1-2
TGTGCCAGCAGCGGGGACAGTCAACTTCGCTATGGCTACACCTTC
CASSGDSQLRYGYTF
>NA|TRBV11-2|TRBD1|TRBJ2-7
TGTGCCAGCAGTCGGGACAGGTCCTACGAGCAGTACTTC
CASSRDRSYEQYF
>few|TRBV7-2|TRBD2|TRBJ2-7
TGTGCCAGCAGCCCGGGGGGACTGACACTCTACGAGCAGTACTTC
CASSPGGLTLYEQYF
>NA|TRBV9|TRBD1|TRBJ2-4
TGTGCCAGCAGCACCCGACAGGGCGGAAACATTCAGTACTTC
CASSTRQGGNIQYF
>NA|TRBV29-1|TRBD2|TRBJ2-5
TGCAGCGTTCACGGGACTAATCAAGAGACCCAGTACTTC
CSVHGTNQETQYF
>NA|TRBV27|NA|TRBJ2-3
TGTGCCAGCAGTTCCCGACTAGGAGGTCCGTCAGATACGCAGTATTTT
CASSSRLGGPSDTQYF
>NA|TRBV3-1/TRBV3-2|NA|TRBJ2-5
TGTGCCAGCAGCCAAGAGAACAGGGAGTTGGAGACCCAGTACTTC
CASSQENRELETQYF
>NA|TRBV3-1/TRBV3-2|TRBD1|TRBJ1-2
TGTGCCAGCAGCCAATTGGGGACAGGGAAGAATGGCTACACCTTC
CASSQLGTGKNGYTF
>NA|TRBV6-5|TRBD1|TRBJ1-1
TGTGCCAGCAGGGCAGGGGGCGCGATGAACACTGAAGCTTTCTTT
CASRAGGAMNTEAFF
>NA|TRBV13|TRBD1|TRBJ1-1
TGTGCCAGCAGCCGCCCGACAGGGGGTAAGCCTGAAGCTTTCTTT
CASSRPTGGKPEAFF
>NA|TRBV19|TRBD1|TRBJ1-5
TGTGCCAGTAGTATTCCGCCAGGGGGTCAGAGCAATCAGCCCCAGCATTTT
CASSIPPGGQSNQPQHF
>NA|TRBV5-6|TRBD1|TRBJ1-2
TGTGCCAGCAGCTTCGGGACAGGGCCTTCCTATGGCTACACCTTC
CASSFGTGPSYGYTF
>few|TRBV30|NA|TRBJ2-1
TGTGCCTGGACGGGGGGCGCTTACAATGAGCAGTTCTTC
CAWTGGAYNEQFF
>NA|TRBV18|NA|TRBJ1-1
TGTGCCAGCTCACCGGTAGGCCAGACAAACACTGAAGCTTTCTTT
CASSPVGQTNTEAFF
>NA|TRBV2|NA|TRBJ1-2
TGTGCCAGCAGTGGGGGGGGCCCCAACTATGGCTACACCTTC
CASSGGGPNYGYTF
>NA|TRBV2|NA|TRBJ1-1
TGTGCCAGCAGTGGGGGAAACAGGGACACTGAAGCTTTCTTT
CASSGGNRDTEAFF
>NA|TRBV4-1|NA|TRBJ1-2
TGCGCCAGCAGCCAAGATGCCAGAAACAAATATGGCTACACCTTC
CASSQDARNKYGYTF
>NA|TRBV19|TRBD1|TRBJ1-5
TGTGCCAGTAGTATGAGGGACAGCTCCAATCAGCCCCAGCATTTT
CASSMRDSSNQPQHF
>few|TRBV7-9|TRBD2|TRBJ2-2
TGTGCCAGCAGCTTGTTCTGGCGAAGCGGGAGCCCAAACACCGGGGAGCTGTTTTTT
CASSLFWRSGSPNTGELFF
>NA|TRBV28|TRBD2|TRBJ2-2
TGTGCCAGCGGGAGGGCTAGCGGGAGTGTTCGCACCGGGGAGCTGTTTTTT
CASGRASGSVRTGELFF
>NA|TRBV18|NA|TRBJ1-1
TGTGCCAGCTCACCAGCAGGAGGGAACACTGAAGCTTTCTTT
CASSPAGGNTEAFF
>NA|TRBV5-4|TRBD1|TRBJ2-7
TGTGCCAGCAGCTCACAGGGGCCCTACGAGCAGTACTTC
CASSSQGPYEQYF